The clone carrying this TCR beta chain was picked up a small number of times. This entry is derived from a study of T cells in Graves' hyperthyroidism and ophthalmopathy. Amplification of TCR beta CDR3 regions used RNA as the template. The TCR CDR3 first-round RT-PCR relied on the HTBI primer set. TCRdb re-analysed the multiplex PCR reads in MiXCR, keeping a single row per CDR3 protein. Counted here are 650,000 to 700,000 distinct CDR3 sequences, approximately 15% occurring once; the ten biggest clones make up roughly 16%. The study enrolled patients aged 18 to 65 with newly diagnosed hyperthyroidism of under 2 months' duration. Diagnostic decisions used clinical symptoms, serum thyroxine and TRAb, thyroid ultrasound and orbital computed tomography. The sample consisted of blood. The clonotype originates from a man aged 50 or older with Graves' hyperthyroidism.

DNA of the CDR3: TGCAGTGCTAGAGACCTAGCGGGATGGGGGGAGCAGTTCTTC. Its translation: CSARDLAGWGEQFF. This rearrangement joins TRBV20-1 to TRBJ2-1; TRBD2 matches 9 bases. CDR1 is DFQATT and CDR2 is SNEGSKA in the germline V gene (reference sequence). J was trimmed by 10 bases and V by 0 bases; bases with no gene match: 7. The CDR3 is 14 amino acids.